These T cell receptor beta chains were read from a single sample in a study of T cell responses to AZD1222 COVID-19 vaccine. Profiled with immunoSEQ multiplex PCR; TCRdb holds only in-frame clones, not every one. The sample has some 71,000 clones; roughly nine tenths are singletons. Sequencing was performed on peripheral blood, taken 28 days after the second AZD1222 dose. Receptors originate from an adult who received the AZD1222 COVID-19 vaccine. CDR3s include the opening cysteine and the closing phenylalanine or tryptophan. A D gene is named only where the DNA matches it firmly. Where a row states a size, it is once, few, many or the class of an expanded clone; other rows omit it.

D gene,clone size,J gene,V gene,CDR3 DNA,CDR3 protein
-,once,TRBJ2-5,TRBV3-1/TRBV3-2,TGTGCCAGCAGCGCCCGATTAGGCCAAGAGACCCAGTACTTC,CASSARLGQETQYF
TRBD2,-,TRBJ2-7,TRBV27,TGTGCCAGCAGTTTGGTTCCGGGACTAGCGACCGAGCAGTACTTC,CASSLVPGLATEQYF
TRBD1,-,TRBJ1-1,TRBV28,TGTGCCAGCAGTTCCGGACAGGGGAGTCGCACTGAAGCTTTCTTT,CASSSGQGSRTEAFF
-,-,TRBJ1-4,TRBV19,TGTGCCAGTAGTATAGACGGGGCGGTTAGTGGAAAACTGTTTTTT,CASSIDGAVSGKLFF
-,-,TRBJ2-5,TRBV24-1,TGTGCCACCAGTGACCTCCAAGAGACCCAGTACTTC,CATSDLQETQYF
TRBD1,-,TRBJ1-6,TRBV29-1,TGCAGCGTCCGACAGGGGTTGGATTCACCCCTCCACTTT,CSVRQGLDSPLHF
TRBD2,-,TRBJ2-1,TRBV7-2,TGTGCCAGCAGCTTACTAGCGGGGGAGCAGTTCTTC,CASSLLAGEQFF
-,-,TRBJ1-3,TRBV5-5,TGTGCCAGCAGCCCTGGGGGGAGTCGGACTGGAAACACCATATATTTT,CASSPGGSRTGNTIYF
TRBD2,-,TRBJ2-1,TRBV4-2,TGTGCCAGCAGCCAAGGGGAGGGCCTTGGAGGGGAGCAGTTCTTC,CASSQGEGLGGEQFF
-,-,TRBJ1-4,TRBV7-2,TGTGCCAGCAGCTTGGGTGGAACTAATGAAAAACTGTTTTTT,CASSLGGTNEKLFF
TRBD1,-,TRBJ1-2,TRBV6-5,TGTGCCAGCAGCCACAGACAGGGGAAGGACACCTTC,CASSHRQGKDTF
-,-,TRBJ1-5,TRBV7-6,TGTGCCAGCAGCCTAAGCCCCCAGGGGATTGATCAGCCCCAGCATTTT,CASSLSPQGIDQPQHF
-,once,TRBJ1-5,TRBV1,TGCACCAGCAGATTTATGTATAGCAATCAGCCCCAGCATTTT,CTSRFMYSNQPQHF
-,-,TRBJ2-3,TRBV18,TGTGCCAGCTCACCATTAGGCAGGGGCGGGGATACGCAGTATTTT,CASSPLGRGGDTQYF
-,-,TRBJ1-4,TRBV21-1,TGTGCCAGCAGCAAACACAGCTTAGTTGCAACTAATGAAAAACTGTTTTTT,CASSKHSLVATNEKLFF
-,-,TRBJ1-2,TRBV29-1,TGCAGCGTTCAGGGCCCCTATGGCTACACCTTC,CSVQGPYGYTF
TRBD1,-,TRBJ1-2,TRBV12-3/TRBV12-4,TGTGCCAGCAGCAGACAGGGGGCTGAGGGCTACACCTTC,CASSRQGAEGYTF
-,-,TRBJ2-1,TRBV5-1,TGCGCCAGCAGCTTCGAGGGAATCTACAATGAGCAGTTCTTC,CASSFEGIYNEQFF
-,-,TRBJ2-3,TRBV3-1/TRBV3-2,TGTGCCAGCAGCCAAGTTCTGGACTATGCAGATACGCAGTATTTT,CASSQVLDYADTQYF
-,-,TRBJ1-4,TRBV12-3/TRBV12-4,TGTGCCAGCAGCCCCCCCGCGGACGAAAAACTGTTTTTT,CASSPPADEKLFF
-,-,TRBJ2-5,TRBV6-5,TGTGCCAGCAGGCTCCTATATTCGGGGGAGACCCAGTACTTC,CASRLLYSGETQYF
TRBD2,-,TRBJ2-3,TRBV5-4,TGTGCCAGTGGGACTAGCGGGGGCACAGATACGCAGTATTTT,CASGTSGGTDTQYF
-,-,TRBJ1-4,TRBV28,TGTGCCAGCACCCTGGGGGGTGGGGATGAAAAACTGTTTTTT,CASTLGGGDEKLFF
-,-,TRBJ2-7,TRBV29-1,TGCAGCTTCCGAGGTTGTTTTAGCAACTACGAGCAGTACTTC,CSFRGCFSNYEQYF
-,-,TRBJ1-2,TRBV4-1,TGCGCCAGCAGCGAGAGAATTAACAGGGTGGGCTTGAACAATGGCTACACCTTC,CASSERINRVGLNNGYTF
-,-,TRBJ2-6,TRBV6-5,TGTGCCAGCAGTTACGGACGGGCCTCTGGGGCCAACGTCCTGACTTTC,CASSYGRASGANVLTF
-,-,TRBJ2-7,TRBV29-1,TGCAGCGTTGTAGGAAACCTCTACGAGCAGTACTTC,CSVVGNLYEQYF
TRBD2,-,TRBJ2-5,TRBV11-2,TGTGCCAGCAGCTGGGGAGGGCAGGAGACCCAGTACTTC,CASSWGGQETQYF
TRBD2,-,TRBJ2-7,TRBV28,TGTGCCAGCAGTTTAGGGCTATTAGGGACTAGCGGGAGCTCCTACGAGCAGTACTTC,CASSLGLLGTSGSSYEQYF
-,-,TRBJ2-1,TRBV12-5,TGTGCTAGTTTCCTTCCTTATGGGGGGAATGAGCAGTTCTTC,CASFLPYGGNEQFF
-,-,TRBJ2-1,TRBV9,TGTGCCAGCAGCCTAACCGGGGCAATAGTCGATGAGCAGTTCTTC,CASSLTGAIVDEQFF
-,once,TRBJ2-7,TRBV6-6,TGTGCCAGCACCAGCGACTCCTACGAGCAGTACTTC,CASTSDSYEQYF
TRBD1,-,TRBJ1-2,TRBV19,TGTGCCAGTAGTCCCCGGACAGGGATCCTACGATATGGCTACACCTTC,CASSPRTGILRYGYTF
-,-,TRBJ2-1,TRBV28,TGTGCCAGCAGCGCTACTAGCCCTCCCTACAATGAGCAGTTCTTC,CASSATSPPYNEQFF
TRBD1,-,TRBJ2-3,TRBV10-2,TGCGCCAGCAGGGGGACAGGGGGCACAGATACGCAGTATTTT,CASRGTGGTDTQYF
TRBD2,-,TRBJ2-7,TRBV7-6,TGTGCCAGCAGCTCAGGGGCTAGCGGGGACCACGAGCAGTACTTC,CASSSGASGDHEQYF
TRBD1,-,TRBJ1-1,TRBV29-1,TGCAGCGTTTGGTCCCCTACAGGGGGCACTGAAGCTTTCTTT,CSVWSPTGGTEAFF
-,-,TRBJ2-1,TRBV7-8,TGTGCCAGCAGCCCCGGAGGGCGGGGAGACAATGAGCAGTTCTTC,CASSPGGRGDNEQFF
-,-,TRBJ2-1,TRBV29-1,TGCAGCGTTTTGAGGGGCCTGATTAATGAGCAGTTCTTC,CSVLRGLINEQFF
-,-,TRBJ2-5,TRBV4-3,TGCGCCAGCAGCCAAGATGGCCAGTTACAAGAGACCCAGTACTTC,CASSQDGQLQETQYF
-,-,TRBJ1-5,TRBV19,TGTGCCAGTAGTATCATGGGCGCTTATAGCAATCAGCCCCAGCATTTT,CASSIMGAYSNQPQHF
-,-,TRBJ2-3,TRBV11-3,TGTGCCAGCAGCCCGCCCGGACAGCCCACAGATACGCAGTATTTT,CASSPPGQPTDTQYF
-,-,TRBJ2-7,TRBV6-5,TGTGCCAGCAGTTACTCGGACAGTCAAGGCTACGAGCAGTACTTC,CASSYSDSQGYEQYF
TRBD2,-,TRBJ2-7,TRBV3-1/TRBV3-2,TGTGCCAGCAGCCGTGCGGGGGTGGGTAACGAGCAGTACTTC,CASSRAGVGNEQYF
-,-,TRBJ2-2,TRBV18,TGTGCCAGCTCACCACGGCAGGGAGGTGGGACCGGGGAGCTGTTTTTT,CASSPRQGGGTGELFF
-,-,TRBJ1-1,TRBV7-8,TGTGCCAGCAGCTTAGGCAGGGCGAACACTGAAGCTTTCTTT,CASSLGRANTEAFF
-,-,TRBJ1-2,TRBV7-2,TGTGCCAGCAGCTTAGACTGGGGCGACAGTACCTATGGCTACACCTTC,CASSLDWGDSTYGYTF
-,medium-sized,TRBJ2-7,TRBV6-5,TGTGCCAGCAGTCCGGACAACTACGAGCAGTACTTC,CASSPDNYEQYF
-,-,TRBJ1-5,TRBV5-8,TGTGCCAGCAGCTTGGGGGCATCGACTTCGGAGCCCCAGCATTTT,CASSLGASTSEPQHF
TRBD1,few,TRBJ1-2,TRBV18,TGTGCCAGCTCACCCGACAGGGACTATGGCTACACCTTC,CASSPDRDYGYTF
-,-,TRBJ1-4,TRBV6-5,TGTGCCAGCAGGAGTAGGAATGAAAAACTGTTTTTT,CASRSRNEKLFF
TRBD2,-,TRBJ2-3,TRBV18,TGTGCCAGCTCACTTGTCGCGGGGGCAGATACGCAGTATTTT,CASSLVAGADTQYF
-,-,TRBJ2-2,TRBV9,TGTGCCAGCAGCGTAGCACGGACTTACAACACCGGGGAGCTGTTTTTT,CASSVARTYNTGELFF
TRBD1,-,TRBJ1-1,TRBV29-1,TGCAGCGTTCTTCGACAGGGACGGGGCACTGAAGCTTTCTTT,CSVLRQGRGTEAFF
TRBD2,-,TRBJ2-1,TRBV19,TGTGCCAGTAAGGGACTAGCGGGGGCTACCTCCTACAATGAGCAGTTCTTC,CASKGLAGATSYNEQFF
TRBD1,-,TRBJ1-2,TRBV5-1,TGCGCCAGCAGCAGGGACAGCTATGGCTACACCTTC,CASSRDSYGYTF
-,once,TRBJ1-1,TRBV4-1,TGCGCCAGCAGCCAGACAGCCAGGGACCCGGGATACACTGAAGCTTTCTTT,CASSQTARDPGYTEAFF
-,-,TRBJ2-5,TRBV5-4,TGTGCCAGCAGCTTGGCAGGGGACGGCCAAGAGACCCAGTACTTC,CASSLAGDGQETQYF
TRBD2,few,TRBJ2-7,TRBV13,TGTGCCAGCAGCGCCCCCCGGGGACTAGCGGTCCCCCACGAGCAGTACTTC,CASSAPRGLAVPHEQYF
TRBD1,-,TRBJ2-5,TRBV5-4,TGTGCCAGCAGCTTGGGGGACAGCGGTCTGAAAGAGACCCAGTACTTC,CASSLGDSGLKETQYF